A selection of T cell receptor beta chains follows, all from one sample in a study of low-dose radiotherapy and immunotherapy resistance in tumors. TCRdb recomputed calls from the reads with MiXCR, one row per CDR3 protein. The sample consists of 45,000 or so distinct CDR3 sequences, about 25% of them appearing once. The sequenced sample was PBMCs, obtained after low-dose radiotherapy plus immunotherapy. These TCRs come from a male donor with prostate cancer. Each CDR3 is given with its conserved first and last residue. Each record gives: V gene, D gene, clone size, J gene, CDR3 DNA, CDR3 protein. A D gene is named only where the DNA matches it firmly. Clone size, where shown, is once, few, many, or a class for clones that have expanded.

v_call: TRBV28; d_call: TRBD2; clone_size: many; j_call: TRBJ2-3; cdr3_nt: TGTGCCAGCATAGCGGGACGCACAGATACGCAGTATTTT; cdr3_aa: CASIAGRTDTQYF
v_call: TRBV13; d_call: -; clone_size: many; j_call: TRBJ2-7; cdr3_nt: TGTGCCAGCAGTCGGGACTGGAACTACGAGCAGTACTTC; cdr3_aa: CASSRDWNYEQYF
v_call: TRBV19; d_call: -; clone_size: many; j_call: TRBJ1-5; cdr3_nt: TGTGCCACCCTCGACGGCTATAGCAATCAGCCCCAGCATTTT; cdr3_aa: CATLDGYSNQPQHF
v_call: TRBV5-1; d_call: -; clone_size: many; j_call: TRBJ2-5; cdr3_nt: TGCGCCAGCAGCTTGGAAGGCTACCAAGAGACCCAGTACTTC; cdr3_aa: CASSLEGYQETQYF
v_call: TRBV7-9; d_call: TRBD1; clone_size: many; j_call: TRBJ1-1; cdr3_nt: TGTGCCAGCAGCCCATCGGGACAGGGGGAGACAAACACTGAAGCTTTCTTT; cdr3_aa: CASSPSGQGETNTEAFF
v_call: TRBV6-2/TRBV6-3; d_call: TRBD1; clone_size: -; j_call: TRBJ2-7; cdr3_nt: TGTGCCAGCAGCCCATGGACAGGGGCCTACGAGCAGTACTTC; cdr3_aa: CASSPWTGAYEQYF
v_call: TRBV12-3/TRBV12-4; d_call: -; clone_size: many; j_call: TRBJ1-1; cdr3_nt: TGTGCCAGCAGTGACAGAGGCCCTAGGACTGAAGCTTTCTTT; cdr3_aa: CASSDRGPRTEAFF
v_call: TRBV28; d_call: -; clone_size: -; j_call: TRBJ2-1; cdr3_nt: TGTGCCAGCAGTCCCGCAGCGTATCTGAATGAGCAGTTCTTC; cdr3_aa: CASSPAAYLNEQFF
v_call: TRBV7-2; d_call: TRBD2; clone_size: -; j_call: TRBJ2-7; cdr3_nt: TGTGCCAGCAGCTTAGATCTCAGCGGGGGGGCCCACGAGCAGTACTTC; cdr3_aa: CASSLDLSGGAHEQYF
v_call: TRBV20-1; d_call: TRBD1; clone_size: many; j_call: TRBJ2-2; cdr3_nt: TGCAGTGCTAGGCGGGCCAGGGGGTCCGGGGAGCTGTTTTTT; cdr3_aa: CSARRARGSGELFF
v_call: TRBV2; d_call: TRBD2; clone_size: many; j_call: TRBJ2-3; cdr3_nt: TGTGCCACCACTAGCGGGAGATCAGATACGCAGTATTTT; cdr3_aa: CATTSGRSDTQYF
v_call: TRBV5-1; d_call: TRBD1; clone_size: many; j_call: TRBJ2-7; cdr3_nt: TGCGCCAGCAGCTCACAGGGGGTGAGCGAGCAGTACTTC; cdr3_aa: CASSSQGVSEQYF
v_call: TRBV9; d_call: -; clone_size: many; j_call: TRBJ1-1; cdr3_nt: TGTGCCAGCAGCGTAGGGCAGATGAACACTGAAGCTTTCTTT; cdr3_aa: CASSVGQMNTEAFF
v_call: TRBV4-2; d_call: TRBD1; clone_size: many; j_call: TRBJ2-2; cdr3_nt: TGTGCCAGCAGCCAAGGACCGGGACAGGGGGCCGGGGAGCTGTTTTTT; cdr3_aa: CASSQGPGQGAGELFF
v_call: TRBV2; d_call: -; clone_size: -; j_call: TRBJ2-3; cdr3_nt: TGTGCCAGCAGTGAGCAGCAACTCCGCACAGATACGCAGTATTTT; cdr3_aa: CASSEQQLRTDTQYF
v_call: TRBV3-1; d_call: -; clone_size: many; j_call: TRBJ1-4; cdr3_nt: TGTGCCAGCAGGGGTACACAGGAAGGAGCTAATGAAAAACTGTTTTTT; cdr3_aa: CASRGTQEGANEKLFF
v_call: TRBV25-1; d_call: -; clone_size: many; j_call: TRBJ2-1; cdr3_nt: TGTGCCAGCAGTGTTGTCAAGAACAATGAGCAGTTCTTC; cdr3_aa: CASSVVKNNEQFF
v_call: TRBV5-5; d_call: TRBD2; clone_size: medium-sized; j_call: TRBJ2-1; cdr3_nt: TGTGCCAGCAGCCCAGGGACTAGCGGCCACAATGAGCAGTTCTTC; cdr3_aa: CASSPGTSGHNEQFF
v_call: TRBV6-8; d_call: TRBD1; clone_size: -; j_call: TRBJ2-7; cdr3_nt: TGTGCCAGCAAAAGAACAGGGGGCTACGAGCAGTACTTC; cdr3_aa: CASKRTGGYEQYF
v_call: TRBV2; d_call: -; clone_size: many; j_call: TRBJ2-3; cdr3_nt: TGTGCCAGCAGTGTTAGTCAGAGCCTAGCGCAGTATTTT; cdr3_aa: CASSVSQSLAQYF
v_call: TRBV9; d_call: -; clone_size: -; j_call: TRBJ2-3; cdr3_nt: TGTGCCAGCGTAGACAGCGGCGGCACAGATACGCAGTATTTT; cdr3_aa: CASVDSGGTDTQYF
v_call: TRBV5-4; d_call: -; clone_size: many; j_call: TRBJ1-1; cdr3_nt: TGTGCCAGCAGCTTGTCTCGGACCCAAGAAGCTTTCTTT; cdr3_aa: CASSLSRTQEAFF
v_call: TRBV23-1; d_call: -; clone_size: many; j_call: TRBJ1-5; cdr3_nt: TGCGCCAGCAGTCACTCCACGCGTTGCAATCAGCCCCAGCATTTT; cdr3_aa: CASSHSTRCNQPQHF
v_call: TRBV19; d_call: -; clone_size: many; j_call: TRBJ2-3; cdr3_nt: TGTGCCAGTAGTCCCCGACTAGGGGCCGGTAGCACAGATACGCAGTATTTT; cdr3_aa: CASSPRLGAGSTDTQYF
v_call: TRBV29-1; d_call: TRBD1; clone_size: many; j_call: TRBJ1-1; cdr3_nt: TGCAGCGTCCAGGGGGGATACACTGAAGCTTTCTTT; cdr3_aa: CSVQGGYTEAFF
v_call: TRBV4-2; d_call: TRBD2; clone_size: many; j_call: TRBJ2-5; cdr3_nt: TGTGCCAGCAGCCAAGATCGGGGGGGCCAAGAGACCCAGTACTTC; cdr3_aa: CASSQDRGGQETQYF
v_call: TRBV13; d_call: -; clone_size: few; j_call: TRBJ2-1; cdr3_nt: TGTGCCAGCACCCGTAGCCCTGTAGCGGATCCACCTGGCAATGAGCAGTTCTTC; cdr3_aa: CASTRSPVADPPGNEQFF
v_call: TRBV12-3/TRBV12-4; d_call: -; clone_size: -; j_call: TRBJ2-7; cdr3_nt: TGTGCCAGCAGTTTAACCGCTAGCGCGATTTCCTACGAGCAGTACTTC; cdr3_aa: CASSLTASAISYEQYF